What follows are 20 T cell receptor beta chains derived from one specimen sequenced in a study of cytomegalovirus exposure and HLA in healthy donors listed by TCRdb under 2017. The protocol used for the library was the immunoSEQ multiplex PCR assay. Imported from immuneACCESS, the table was reduced by TCRdb to in-frame sequences with V and J called. These copies leave out some clones; in studies compared against another copy, an unresolved V gene accounts for under half, and the cause of the remainder is not known. Counted in this sample were approximately 58,000 clones; around 90% of them appeared once. About 2.2% of the sample is held by the ten biggest clonotypes. The material sequenced was PBMCs. The receptors shown here come from a woman aged 30 to 39 in good health and CMV-seronegative.

The V call is TRBV5-1, the J call TRBJ2-1; D is perhaps TRBD1 (5 bases). Germline CDR1 is SGHRS and CDR2 is YFSETQ. The V end was cut by 1 base, the J end by 0 bases, with 8 bases between. The CDR3 contains 15 residues. In nucleotides, the CDR3 is TGCGCCAGCAGCTTGAGCGACAGCTCCTACAATGAGCAGTTCTTC. It codes for CASSLSDSSYNEQFF.

This rearrangement joins TRBV6-6 to TRBJ2-1; D may be TRBD1 (5 bases). V lost 6 bases, J lost 0 bases, and 12 bases lay in between. This CDR3 is built from 15 residues. CDR1 is MNHNY, CDR2 SVGAGI, per germline (reference sequence). The CDR3 bases are TGTGCCAGCAGCTATAGACAGAGCTCCTACAATGAGCAGTTCTTC. Its translation is CASSYRQSSYNEQFF.

V and J are TRBV7-9 and TRBJ2-1; 8 nucleotides align to TRBD2. V lost 2 bases, J lost 8 bases, and 5 bases stayed unmatched. This CDR3 region has 14 residues. Per the germline V gene, CDR1 is SEHNR and CDR2 is FQNEAQ (reference sequence). CDR3: CASSLSGRVDEQFF. The CDR3 region has the DNA TGTGCCAGCAGCTTAAGCGGGAGAGTCGATGAGCAGTTCTTC.

The genes are TRBV4-3 and TRBJ2-1, with 11 positions matching TRBD2. Germline V CDR1 and CDR2: LGHNA, YSLEER. This CDR3 comprises 16 residues. With 5 bases clipped from V and 8 bases from J, the junction kept 11 bases outside the gene matches. The CDR3 reads CASSVLAGGTKDEQFF. The CDR3, as DNA: TGCGCCAGCAGCGTATTAGCGGGAGGGACGAAGGATGAGCAGTTCTTC.

The chain's CDR3 is CASSLLSGDGGYTF. The DNA of the CDR3 is TGTGCCAGCAGCTTGCTCTCAGGGGATGGAGGCTACACCTTC. The gene calls are TRBV5-6 and TRBJ1-2; D is possibly TRBD1 (6 bases). The CDR3 consists of 14 residues. Trimming took off 1 base at V and 8 bases at J, with 15 bases between the two ends. Looked up from germline, CDR1 is SGHDT and CDR2 is YYEEEE.

J is TRBJ2-7 and V is TRBV7-9, with TRBD1 matching 9 bases. CDR1 is SEHNR, CDR2 FQNEAQ, per germline (reference sequence). CDR3 length: 15 amino acids. The J segment lost 5 bases and the V segment lost 6 bases, leaving 11 bases of the junction unmatched. Here the CDR3 DNA reads TGTGCCAGCAGACCAGACAGGGGGGTCTTCGACGAGCAGTACTTC. Its protein product is CASRPDRGVFDEQYF.

About this clone itself: Different DNA sequences within this sample yield the same CDR3. In DNA, the CDR3 is TGTGCCAGCAGCTCCTCCGGGGGGTACAATGAGCAGTTCTTC. Protein sequence: CASSSSGGYNEQFF. The J gene is TRBJ2-1, the V gene TRBV7-9; TRBD2 agrees at 7 bases. CDR3 size: 14 residues. J was trimmed by 4 bases and V by 4 bases; bases with no gene match: 4. Germline V gives CDR1 SEHNR, CDR2 FQNEAQ (reference sequence).

This chain links TRBV7-9 with TRBJ2-2; 9 bases are shared with TRBD2. The V gene's germline CDR1 is SEHNR and CDR2 FQNEAQ (reference sequence). This CDR3 has 17 residues. Trimming cost V 1 base and J 4 bases; bases outside gene matches: 7. The CDR3 nucleotides read TGTGCCAGCAGCTTAGGCGGGGGGGGCGCAGGCACCGGGGAGCTGTTTTTT. Its translation is CASSLGGGGAGTGELFF.

This chain uses TRBV12-1 with TRBJ2-7; the table gives TRBD2 as D, unverified against the DNA. TRBV12-1 is noted as a pseudogene. This CDR3 region has 16 residues. The CDR3 DNA sequence: TGTGCCAGCAGCCCAGACGGTTCGCGGGACTCCTACGAGCAGTACTTC. Translated: CASSPDGSRDSYEQYF.

This clone was found once. The rearrangement links TRBV27 to TRBJ1-4; TRBD1 aligns across 10 bases. The V gene's germline CDR1 is MNHEY and CDR2 SMNVEV (reference sequence). The trim removed 6 bases at V and 7 bases at J, leaving 14 bases unmatched. This CDR3 spans 17 amino acids. The CDR3 coding sequence is TGTGCCAGCAGCCCCGGGACAGGGGAAGTAGGTTCTGAAAAACTGTTTTTT. Translated: CASSPGTGEVGSEKLFF.

The V and J genes are TRBV7-9 and TRBJ1-4; 8 bases agree with TRBD1. Germline V gives CDR1 SEHNR, CDR2 FQNEAQ (reference sequence). This CDR3 has 15 residues. Trimming at V came to 1 base and at J to 4 bases, leaving 2 bases not matched to a gene. The CDR3 DNA sequence: TGTGCCAGCAGCTTAGGGGACAGGCATAATGAAAAACTGTTTTTT. Its translation: CASSLGDRHNEKLFF.

This clone was seen just once. This sequence joins TRBV6-5 and TRBJ2-7, with 9 bases identical to TRBD2. Germline V lookup: CDR1 MNHEY, CDR2 SVGAGI. CDR3 length: 14 amino acids. V shed 3 bases, J shed 2 bases, and the junction held 2 bases outside the gene matches. The CDR3: CASSYLAGTYEQYF. CDR3 sequence (DNA): TGTGCCAGCAGTTATCTAGCGGGAACCTACGAGCAGTACTTC.

The chain links TRBV5-6 to TRBJ2-7, with 14 positions matching TRBD2. This CDR3 comprises 19 residues. V gave up 3 bases and J gave up 2 bases; unmatched junction bases: 13. Germline loops: CDR1 SGHDT, CDR2 YYEEEE. CDR3 region: CASSSLGLAGANGAYEQYF. In DNA form, the CDR3 reads TGTGCCAGCAGCTCCTTGGGACTAGCGGGGGCCAATGGGGCCTACGAGCAGTACTTC.

V gene TRBV6-5 combines with J gene TRBJ2-1; 12 nucleotides align to TRBD2. V dropped 2 bases and J dropped 6; count of bases not matched to a gene: 5. Looked up from germline, CDR1 is MNHEY and CDR2 is SVGAGI. The CDR3 contains 16 residues. CDR3 sequence reads: CASSYIRTSGINEQFF. CDR3 nucleotide sequence: TGTGCCAGCAGTTACATCCGGACTAGCGGGATCAATGAGCAGTTCTTC.

The V gene is TRBV2, the J gene TRBJ2-1; D is ambiguous. The CDR3 contains 13 residues. Trimming took off 8 bases at V and 9 bases at J, with 17 bases between the two ends. Germline V gene sequence: CDR1 SNHLY, CDR2 FYNNEI. The CDR3 reads CASQFLDLGEQFF. Written as DNA, the CDR3 is TGTGCCAGCCAGTTTCTCGACTTGGGTGAGCAGTTCTTC.

The chain combines TRBV11-2 with TRBJ2-7; 10 bases align to TRBD2. Germline V gene data show CDR1 as SGHAT and CDR2 as FQNNGV. The CDR3 has 16 residues. J lost 12 bases, V lost 4 bases, and 18 bases had no gene match. In nucleotides, the CDR3 is TGTGCCAGCAGCTCTATTGGGACGCGGCTAGCGGGAGTTCCGTACTTC. It specifies CASSSIGTRLAGVPYF.

This rearrangement joins TRBV21-1 to TRBJ1-4; the D call of TRBD1 is as the table states it, not checked on the DNA. TRBV21-1 is a pseudogene segment. The CDR3 extends over 22 amino acids. This chain's CDR3 is CASSKDNLTGTGRPTRQEKLFF. CDR3 DNA: TGTGCCAGCAGCAAAGATAATCTTACCGGGACAGGGCGACCTACAAGACAAGAAAAACTGTTTTTT.

The chain is built from TRBV7-9 and TRBJ2-7, with 7 bases aligning to TRBD1. Looked up from germline, CDR1 is SEHNR and CDR2 is FQNEAQ (reference sequence). Trimming cost V 6 bases and J 2 bases; bases outside gene matches: 7. The length of the CDR3 is 14 residues. The CDR3 DNA reads as TGTGCCAGCAGTCGATACAGGGGACCCTACGAGCAGTACTTC. Translated, it gives CASSRYRGPYEQYF.

The chain has TRBV27 and TRBJ2-1, with 7 bases lining up with TRBD2. Losses at the gene ends were 2 bases for V and 8 bases for J; bases not matched to a gene: 21. Germline loops: CDR1 MNHEY, CDR2 SMNVEV (reference sequence). The CDR3 runs to 19 residues. The CDR3 DNA follows: TGTGCCAGCAGTTTAAATCTCTTGGCTAGCGTGGAGCGGGGCCATGAGCAGTTCTTC. Translated, it gives CASSLNLLASVERGHEQFF.

This chain joins TRBV7-9 and TRBJ1-5; 11 nucleotides match TRBD1. Germline CDR1 reads SEHNR; CDR2 reads FQNEAQ (reference sequence). This CDR3 is built from 15 residues. V gave up 8 bases and J gave up 7 bases; unmatched junction bases: 10. CDR3 coding DNA: TGTGCCAGCGGACCGGACAGGGGGCGCGGACAGCCCCAGCATTTT. Its protein is CASGPDRGRGQPQHF.